This TCR beta chain was retrieved from a study of blood T cell repertoires in COVID-19. At the level of the study: There were acute and convalescent COVID-19 samples, and they came from the United States, Italy and Spain. Sample material is recorded as cDNA or gDNA derived from T cells, B-cell-depleted T cells, or PBMCs.

The ends were cut back, 4 bases at V and 7 bases at J, with 18 bases in the middle. The CDR3 consists of 15 residues. Per germline, CDR1 SGHKS and CDR2 YYEKEE (reference sequence). Per the original data handling: How many nucleated cells were present was estimated from reference gene primer amplification. Some clones are missing from TCRdb's copy, which holds only in-frame ones; the method was immunoSEQ multiplex PCR. That table supplies the V and J calls and clone size; D and trimming were determined from the DNA. The sample has around 84,000 clones, roughly 89% seen once. The source is a man in his fifties or sixties with active COVID-19. The chain couples TRBV5-5 to TRBJ1-5; the D gene is possibly TRBD1 (6 bases). Sample: peripheral blood. The CDR3 loop is CASSPLPGVFQPQHF. CDR3 sequence (DNA): TGTGCCAGCAGCCCTCTTCCAGGGGTGTTCCAGCCCCAGCATTTT. Drawing the rest from reference TRBV5-5 and TRBJ1-5, the complete variable domain is DAGVTQSPTHLIKTRGQQVTLRCSPISGHKSVSWYQQVLGQGPQFIFQYYEKEERGRGNFPDRFSARQFPNYSSELNVNALLLGDSALYLCASSPLPGVFQPQHFGDGTRLSIL.